A selection of T cell receptor beta chains follows, all from one sample in a study of blood T cell repertoires in COVID-19. Sequencing was performed with immunoSEQ multiplex PCR; in TCRdb, only in-frame clones are kept and a portion is missing. The sample lists 90,000 to 150,000 clones; 75% to 85% were seen once. Sequencing used peripheral blood. These receptor sequences come from a human donor in a cohort sampled during active COVID-19. Each CDR3 is given with its conserved first and last residue. The D gene is left open where the match is weak. Rows give clone size only sometimes, using once, few, many, or a class for an expanded clone.

d_gene,j_gene,v_gene,abundance,CDR3aa,CDR3nt
TRBD1,TRBJ1-6,TRBV4-3,-,CASSQELAGGNSPLHF,TGCGCCAGCAGCCAAGAGCTCGCAGGGGGTAATTCACCCCTCCACTTT
-,TRBJ2-3,TRBV2,-,CASSGGPGDTQYF,TGTGCCAGCAGTGGGGGGCCAGGAGATACGCAGTATTTT
-,TRBJ1-2,TRBV6-5,-,CASSLRVDYGYTF,TGTGCCAGCAGCCTCAGGGTCGACTATGGCTACACCTTC
-,TRBJ2-7,TRBV10-3,-,CAISASWEQYF,TGTGCCATCAGTGCCAGTTGGGAGCAGTACTTC
-,TRBJ2-2,TRBV1,-,CTSSQPPGDDTGELFF,TGCACCAGCAGCCAACCACCAGGGGACGATACCGGGGAGCTGTTTTTT
TRBD2,TRBJ2-7,TRBV7-2,-,CASSSASGAVGEQYF,TGTGCCAGCAGCTCCGCTAGCGGGGCCGTGGGTGAGCAGTACTTC
TRBD2,TRBJ2-5,TRBV6-2/TRBV6-3,-,CASSQGLAGQETQYF,TGTGCCAGCAGTCAGGGACTAGCGGGACAAGAGACCCAGTACTTC
TRBD2,TRBJ2-7,TRBV7-2,-,CASSLRGGEQYF,TGTGCCAGCAGCTTACGGGGGGGCGAGCAGTACTTC
-,TRBJ2-1,TRBV10-3,-,CAISEPGAYNEQFF,TGTGCCATCAGTGAGCCAGGGGCCTACAATGAGCAGTTCTTC
-,TRBJ2-7,TRBV11-3,-,CASSLDGQSSEQYF,TGTGCCAGCAGCTTAGATGGACAGTCTTCCGAGCAGTACTTC
TRBD1,TRBJ2-7,TRBV28,-,CASSRGQGSEQYF,TGTGCCAGCAGCCGCGGACAGGGTTCCGAGCAGTACTTC
TRBD1,TRBJ1-2,TRBV19,few,CASTSRDSFLYGYTF,TGTGCCAGTACCTCGAGGGACAGCTTCCTCTATGGCTACACCTTC
-,TRBJ1-1,TRBV9,-,CASSSSTDMNTEAFF,TGTGCCAGCAGCTCATCGACAGACATGAACACTGAAGCTTTCTTT
-,TRBJ2-1,TRBV19,few,CASSVQGGYEQFF,TGTGCCAGTAGTGTGCAGGGGGGTTATGAGCAGTTCTTC
-,TRBJ2-3,TRBV18,-,CASSPRGVTDTQYF,TGTGCCAGCTCACCACGGGGGGTCACAGATACGCAGTATTTT
TRBD1,TRBJ1-1,TRBV6-5,-,CASKAGGMNTEAFF,TGTGCCAGCAAGGCAGGGGGGATGAACACTGAAGCTTTCTTT
-,TRBJ1-1,TRBV3-1/TRBV3-2,-,CASSQPGGNPEAFF,TGTGCCAGCAGCCAACCTGGGGGGAACCCTGAAGCTTTCTTT
TRBD1,TRBJ1-5,TRBV7-2,-,CASSSGTGTGIQPQHF,TGTGCCAGCAGCTCAGGAACCGGGACAGGGATTCAGCCCCAGCATTTT
-,TRBJ2-3,TRBV6-2/TRBV6-3,-,CASSRGGYRTDTQYF,TGTGCCAGCAGTCGAGGGGGTTATAGGACAGATACGCAGTATTTT
TRBD2,TRBJ2-1,TRBV7-2,-,CASSLRGGLAGASYNEQFF,TGTGCCAGCAGCTTACGGGGTGGACTAGCGGGGGCCTCCTACAATGAGCAGTTCTTC
-,TRBJ1-3,TRBV4-1,-,CASSQGGYGNTIYF,TGCGCCAGCAGCCAAGGAGGTTATGGAAACACCATATATTTT
TRBD1,TRBJ2-2,TRBV6-5,many,CASSYLSRGRDGELFF,TGTGCCAGCAGTTACCTTTCGAGGGGGCGAGACGGGGAGCTGTTTTTT
TRBD1,TRBJ2-4,TRBV27,-,CASSHWTGGAKNIQYF,TGTGCCAGCAGTCACTGGACAGGGGGGGCCAAAAACATTCAGTACTTC
TRBD1,TRBJ1-4,TRBV4-1,once,CASSQEGQGAREKLFF,TGCGCCAGCAGCCAAGAGGGACAGGGGGCGCGTGAAAAACTGTTTTTT
-,TRBJ2-1,TRBV10-3,-,CAISESLARANEQFF,TGTGCCATCAGTGAGTCCCTCGCCAGGGCCAATGAGCAGTTCTTC
TRBD1,TRBJ2-1,TRBV19,-,CASSIVRRQGADNEQFF,TGTGCCAGTAGTATAGTAAGGCGGCAGGGGGCTGATAATGAGCAGTTCTTC
-,TRBJ1-3,TRBV4-1,-,CASSEGRANTIYF,TGCGCCAGCAGCGAGGGTAGGGCGAACACCATATATTTT
-,TRBJ2-1,TRBV27,-,CASSLWIGGGHNEQFF,TGTGCCAGCAGTTTATGGATTGGGGGCGGCCACAATGAGCAGTTCTTC
-,TRBJ1-5,TRBV7-2,-,CASSLTYSNQPQHF,TGTGCCAGCAGCTTGACATATAGCAATCAGCCCCAGCATTTT
-,TRBJ1-1,TRBV19,-,CASSNQDRLEAFF,TGTGCCAGTAGTAATCAGGACAGATTAGAAGCTTTCTTT
-,TRBJ1-5,TRBV2,many,CASRGADFGQPQHF,TGTGCCAGCAGGGGGGCCGATTTCGGTCAGCCCCAGCATTTT
-,TRBJ1-3,TRBV18,-,CASSAGSSSGNTIYF,TGTGCCAGCTCCGCGGGGTCGAGCTCTGGAAACACCATATATTTT
TRBD2,TRBJ2-5,TRBV10-3,few,CAISEGSGGAETQYF,TGTGCCATCAGCGAGGGTAGCGGGGGGGCTGAGACCCAGTACTTC
-,TRBJ1-4,TRBV2,-,CASRTDTQNEKLFF,TGTGCCAGCAGAACGGACACCCAGAATGAAAAACTGTTTTTT
TRBD2,TRBJ2-1,TRBV6-5,once,CASSYGLANEQFF,TGTGCCAGCAGTTACGGACTAGCTAATGAGCAGTTCTTC
TRBD1,TRBJ2-2,TRBV12-3/TRBV12-4,-,CASNDRAAGELFF,TGTGCCAGCAATGACAGGGCGGCCGGGGAGCTGTTTTTT
-,TRBJ1-4,TRBV28,-,CASSPHVTNEKLFF,TGTGCCAGCAGTCCCCATGTGACTAATGAAAAACTGTTTTTT
TRBD1,TRBJ2-3,TRBV5-4,-,CASSLDRGLGDTQYF,TGTGCCAGCAGCTTGGACAGGGGGCTTGGAGATACGCAGTATTTT
TRBD1,TRBJ2-3,TRBV7-2,-,CASSQDREDTQYF,TGTGCCAGCAGCCAGGACAGGGAAGATACGCAGTATTTT
TRBD2,TRBJ2-2,TRBV2,-,CASIGLARTGELFF,TGTGCCAGCATCGGACTAGCGAGGACCGGGGAGCTGTTTTTT
TRBD2,TRBJ2-3,TRBV6-5,-,CASSSTSGGFTDTQYF,TGTGCCAGCAGTTCGACTAGCGGTGGTTTCACAGATACGCAGTATTTT
TRBD1,TRBJ1-2,TRBV2,-,CASRRDPGQGYGYTF,TGTGCCAGCAGGAGGGATCCGGGACAGGGCTATGGCTACACCTTC
-,TRBJ2-5,TRBV14,-,CASRDGGETQYF,TGTGCCAGCCGGGACGGGGGAGAGACCCAGTACTTC
TRBD2,TRBJ2-7,TRBV6-6,few,CASSSTSGGTYEQYF,TGTGCCAGCAGCTCCACTAGCGGGGGGACCTACGAGCAGTACTTC
TRBD1,TRBJ1-5,TRBV28,-,CASSLPGQGLHKQPQHF,TGTGCCAGCAGTCTGCCGGGACAGGGACTCCATAAACAGCCCCAGCATTTT
TRBD1,TRBJ2-7,TRBV20-1,few,CSASGGQGYEQYF,TGCAGTGCTAGTGGGGGACAGGGGTACGAGCAGTACTTC
-,TRBJ2-7,TRBV10-3,-,CAISDQTYEQYF,TGTGCCATCAGTGACCAAACCTACGAGCAGTACTTC
-,TRBJ2-4,TRBV3-1/TRBV3-2,-,CASSQEQLAKNIQYF,TGTGCCAGCAGCCAAGAACAGCTAGCCAAAAACATTCAGTACTTC
TRBD2,TRBJ2-7,TRBV5-1,-,CASSLGLAGGYEQYF,TGCGCCAGCAGCCTCGGACTAGCGGGGGGGTACGAGCAGTACTTC
TRBD2,TRBJ2-3,TRBV6-5,once,CASRGLETDTQYF,TGTGCCAGCAGGGGACTAGAAACAGATACGCAGTATTTT
-,TRBJ1-5,TRBV16,-,CASSQGRVYNQPQHF,TGTGCCAGCAGCCAAGGCCGGGTCTACAATCAGCCCCAGCATTTT
-,TRBJ2-3,TRBV19,-,CATGTDTQYF,TGTGCCACGGGCACAGATACGCAGTATTTT
TRBD1,TRBJ1-1,TRBV19,-,CASSAGQGQTEAFF,TGTGCCAGTAGTGCCGGACAGGGACAGACTGAAGCTTTCTTT
-,TRBJ1-3,TRBV6-5,-,CASSSLGNTIYF,TGTGCCAGCAGCTCCTTAGGAAACACCATATATTTT
-,TRBJ2-1,TRBV29-1,-,CSVAAGAREQFF,TGCAGCGTGGCGGCGGGGGCGCGGGAGCAGTTCTTC